This T cell receptor (beta chain) is from a study of T cell repertoires in cytomegalovirus infection. Study-wide background: Evidence of both CMV infection and a matching HLA type came from public TCR beta signatures. General study results and limits: HLA-C-restricted, CMV-specific TCR beta clonotypes were dominant ex vivo. Summed public TCR beta family frequency identified CMV carriers bearing the relevant HLA.

Germline assignment: CDR1 LNHNV and CDR2 YYDKDF (reference sequence). This CDR3 spans 15 amino acids. Trimming removed 0 bases at V and 0 bases at J, with 5 bases between. TCRdb called the reads again in MiXCR, with one record for every CDR3 protein. The table has 500,000 to 600,000 distinct CDR3 sequences, approximately 16% seen once; the top ten hold about 24%. A note on this clonotype: Its antigen is currently unknown.

The chain recombines TRBV15 with TRBJ1-4; D is undetermined. Sample: CD8+ T cells from PBMCs. The sequence was collected from a human donor in good health (CMV status not recorded). Some clones in this sample may be carry-over from other donors' samples. The CDR3 sequence: CATSRETSTNEKLFF. In DNA, the CDR3 is TGTGCCACCAGCAGAGAGACCTCAACTAATGAAAAACTGTTTTTT.